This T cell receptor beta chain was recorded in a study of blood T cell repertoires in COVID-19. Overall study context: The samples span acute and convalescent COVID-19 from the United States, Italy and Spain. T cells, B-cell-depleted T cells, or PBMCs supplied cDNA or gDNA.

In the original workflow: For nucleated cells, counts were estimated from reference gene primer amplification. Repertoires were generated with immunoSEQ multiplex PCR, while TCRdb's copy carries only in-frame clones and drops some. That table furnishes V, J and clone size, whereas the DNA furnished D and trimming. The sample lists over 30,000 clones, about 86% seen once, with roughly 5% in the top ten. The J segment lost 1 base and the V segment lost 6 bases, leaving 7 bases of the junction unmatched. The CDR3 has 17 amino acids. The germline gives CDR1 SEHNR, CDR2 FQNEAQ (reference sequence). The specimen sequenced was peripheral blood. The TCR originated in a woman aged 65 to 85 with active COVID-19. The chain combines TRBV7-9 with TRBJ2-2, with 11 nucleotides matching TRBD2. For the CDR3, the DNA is TGTGCCAGCAGTCGCATAGCGGGGGGGCGGAACACCGGGGAGCTGTTTTTT. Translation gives CASSRIAGGRNTGELFF.